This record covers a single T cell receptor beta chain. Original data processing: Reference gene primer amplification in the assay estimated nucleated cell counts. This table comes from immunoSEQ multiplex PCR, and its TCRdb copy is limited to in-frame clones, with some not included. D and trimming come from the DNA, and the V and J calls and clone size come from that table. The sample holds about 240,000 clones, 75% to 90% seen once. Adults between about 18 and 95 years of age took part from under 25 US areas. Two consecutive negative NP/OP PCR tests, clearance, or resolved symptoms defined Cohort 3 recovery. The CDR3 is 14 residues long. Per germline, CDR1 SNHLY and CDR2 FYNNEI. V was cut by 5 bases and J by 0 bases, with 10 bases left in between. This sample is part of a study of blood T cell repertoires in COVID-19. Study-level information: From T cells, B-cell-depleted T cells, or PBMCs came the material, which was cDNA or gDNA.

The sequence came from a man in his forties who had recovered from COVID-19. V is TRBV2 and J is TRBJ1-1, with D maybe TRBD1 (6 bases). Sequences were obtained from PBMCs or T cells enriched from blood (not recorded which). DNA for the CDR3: TGTGCCAGCAGTTTACAGGGTATGAACACTGAAGCTTTCTTT. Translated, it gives CASSLQGMNTEAFF.